The source of this T cell receptor (beta chain) is a study of vaccination and CD4 T cells after COVID-19. Sequenced with the Oncomine TCR Beta short-read assay was DNA taken from cultured CD4+ T cells. MiXCR, run by TCRdb on the PCR reads, gives a single entry per CDR3 protein. The table has about 14,000 distinct CDR3 sequences, about 35% seen once. Deletions cut 2 bases from V and 3 bases from J, with 14 bases between. Per the germline V gene, CDR1 is KGHSH and CDR2 is LQKENI. The CDR3 has 16 amino acids. Notes on this clonotype: Its antigen is currently unknown.

The treatment is: approximately nine-day PBMC culture with coronavirus spike peptide pools or control peptides (ViraFEST assay). The V and J genes are TRBV18 and TRBJ2-1; a possible D gene is TRBD2 (7 bases). The receptor's source is a human donor with COVID-19. The sample taken for sequencing was cultured CD4+ T cells from blood. The CDR3 sequence is CASSPTGGGGYNEQFF. Written as DNA, the CDR3 is TGTGCCAGCTCACCAACGGGCGGGGGCGGCTACAATGAGCAGTTCTTC. The full variable domain, in which reference TRBV18 and TRBJ2-1 provide the parts outside the CDR3, is NAGVMQNPRHLVRRRGQEARLRCSPMKGHSHVYWYRQLPEEGLKFMVYLQKENIIDESGMPKERFSAEFPKEGPSILRIQQVVRGDSAAYFCASSPTGGGGYNEQFFGPGTRLTVL.